These 7 T cell receptor beta chains were sequenced from one sample in a study of T cell clones after liver transplantation. Some clones are missing from TCRdb's copy, which holds only in-frame ones; the method was immunoSEQ multiplex PCR. The sample contains under 150,000 clones, less than 95% of which appear only once. Sequenced here: CD4+ T cells from blood, sampled 12 months after liver transplant. Receptors originate from a human patient who received a liver transplant. The graft donor may account for some of the T cells.

This chain joins TRBV18 and TRBJ2-6; D is uncertain. The CDR3 is 17 amino acids. Deletions cut 3 bases from V and 0 bases from J, with 12 bases between. Germline loops: CDR1 KGHSH, CDR2 LQKENI. CDR3 amino acids: CASSPDGPISGANVLTF. The CDR3, as DNA: TGTGCCAGCTCACCCGATGGACCGATCTCTGGGGCCAACGTCCTGACTTTC.

The V and J genes are TRBV5-5 and TRBJ2-7; 10 positions agree with TRBD2. Germline V gene data show CDR1 as SGHKS and CDR2 as YYEKEE (reference sequence). The CDR3 is 15 residues long. Germline trimming cut 4 bases from V and 3 bases from J; bases unmatched to any gene: 7. In DNA form, the CDR3 reads TGTGCCAGCAGCCCCGGACTAGCGGAAATCTACGAGCAGTACTTC. Translation gives CASSPGLAEIYEQYF.

This chain joins TRBV6-6 and TRBJ1-1; D not certain. CDR3 size: 15 residues. The germline V and J ends were trimmed by 2 bases and 1 base, with 11 bases remaining between them. Germline V gene data show CDR1 as MNHNY and CDR2 as SVGAGI (reference sequence). CDR3 sequence: CASSYGHSKNTEAFF. CDR3 DNA: TGTGCCAGCAGTTACGGGCACAGTAAGAACACTGAAGCTTTCTTT.

V usage is TRBV11-3 and J usage is TRBJ2-1; 8 bases line up with TRBD2. Germline CDR1 SGHNT, CDR2 YENEEA. V lost 5 bases to trimming and J lost 3 bases; unmatched junction nucleotides: 12. The CDR3 spans 17 residues. CDR3 nucleotide sequence: TGTGCCAGCAGCGGCCCAGGAACCGCGGGGGGCTACAATGAGCAGTTCTTC. It encodes CASSGPGTAGGYNEQFF.

This clone occurred a few times. The chain links TRBV4-3 to TRBJ2-7; D call uncertain. Germline V gene lookup returns CDR1 LGHNA and CDR2 YSLEER. This CDR3 comprises 15 residues. V gave up 0 bases and J gave up 0 bases, with 9 bases separating them. In nucleotides, the CDR3 is TGCGCCAGCAGCCAAGATCGGGCAGACTCCTACGAGCAGTACTTC. Encoded protein: CASSQDRADSYEQYF.

V and J are TRBV11-2 and TRBJ2-1; 8 bases align to TRBD2. This CDR3 has 16 amino acids. The J segment lost 6 bases and the V segment lost 4 bases, leaving 11 bases of the junction unmatched. CDR1 is SGHAT, CDR2 FQNNGV, per germline. The CDR3 sequence is CASSSLTQREINEQFF. DNA of the CDR3: TGTGCCAGCAGCTCCCTTACCCAGCGGGAGATCAATGAGCAGTTCTTC.

This CDR3 reads CASSLVDSFTDTQYF. The CDR3 DNA follows: TGTGCCAGCAGCTTGGTTGACTCGTTCACAGATACGCAGTATTTT. This chain uses TRBV5-6 with TRBJ2-3; D gene unclear. V was trimmed by 0 bases and J by 2 bases, leaving 10 bases between them. This CDR3 has 15 amino acids. Germline V gene lookup returns CDR1 SGHDT and CDR2 YYEEEE.